Each of the 15 T cell receptor beta chains below was sequenced from the same sample in a study of molecular identifiers for immune sequencing clone quantification. One entry per CDR3 protein, called by TCRdb with MiXCR from the PCR reads. There are 50,000 to 65,000 distinct CDR3 sequences in the sample; less than 25% occur only once, and about 2% lies in the top ten. The sample consisted of naive CD8+ T cells from blood, with Jurkat cell RNA spiked in. The subset denotes: FACS-sorted CD8+CD4-CCR7+CD45RA+ naive T cells. The receptors here all came from a human donor in good health. Some libraries in this study had Jurkat cell RNA spiked in.

This clonotype was counted many times. The chain is built from TRBV12-3 or TRBV12-4 and TRBJ1-2; weak D call: TRBD1 (5 bases). This CDR3 has 16 residues. The ends were cut back, 0 bases at V and 1 base at J, with 12 bases in the middle. CDR3 DNA sequence: TGTGCCAGCAGTTTAGCGCTGACAGAAATTAACTATGGCTACACCTTC. The encoded protein is CASSLALTEINYGYTF.

To note about this clonotype: Since a much larger clone is just one base distant, this may be a read error. This CDR3 is missing its conserved last phenylalanine or tryptophan, likely due to a read error. The V and J genes are TRBV28 and TRBJ1-1; no clear D. V shed 3 bases and J shed 5 bases, with 19 bases lying between them. The CDR3 spans 16 residues. CDR1 and CDR2 from the germline V gene are MDHEN and SYDVKM. CDR3 loop: CASSFRSGIPSTEAFL. CDR3 DNA sequence: TGTGCCAGCAGTTTTAGGTCCGGGATCCCTTCGACTGAAGCTTTCCTT.

This clonotype occurred many times. The chain joins TRBV7-6 to TRBJ2-3; 7 positions agree with TRBD2. Germline V gene lookup returns CDR1 SGHVS and CDR2 FNYEAQ. V lost 6 bases, J lost 3 bases, and 6 bases stayed unmatched. CDR3 length: 14 amino acids. CDR3 bases: TGTGCCAGCAGTAATAACGGGGGGACAGATACGCAGTATTTT. This codes for CASSNNGGTDTQYF.

This clonotype was recorded many times. J is TRBJ1-1 and V is TRBV28; the D gene is possibly TRBD1 (5 bases). The V end was cut by 2 bases, the J end by 4 bases, with 14 bases between. CDR1 and CDR2 from the germline V gene are MDHEN and SYDVKM. The CDR3 totals 15 residues. CDR3 region: CASSLLGGDFTEAFF. The CDR3 coding sequence is TGTGCCAGCAGTTTACTCGGGGGAGATTTCACTGAAGCTTTCTTT.

This clonotype was counted many times. The chain recombines TRBV12-3 or TRBV12-4 with TRBJ1-1; 8 nucleotides match TRBD1. The CDR3 consists of 13 residues. With V trimmed by 8 bases and J by 4 bases, 6 bases remained unmatched. The CDR3 region is CASDHDRGTEAFF. DNA of the CDR3: TGTGCCAGCGACCATGACAGGGGCACTGAAGCTTTCTTT.

This clonotype occurred many times. J is TRBJ2-1 and V is TRBV24-1, with D possibly being TRBD1 (5 bases). This CDR3 is 14 amino acids long. Germline-derived CDR1 and CDR2 are KGHDR and SFDVKD. V lost 5 bases and J lost 5, with 12 bases in between. The CDR3, as DNA: TGTGCCACCAGTGTTACGGACATCGACAATGAGCAGTTCTTC. Its translation: CATSVTDIDNEQFF.

Concerning this clonotype: No conserved phenylalanine or tryptophan ends this CDR3, so it is likely a read error. CDR3 nucleotide sequence: TGTGCCAGCAGTGAAGCGCAGTGGCTGGGAAAGAGGGACACTGAAGCTTTCCTT. Its translation is CASSEAQWLGKRDTEAFL. V usage is TRBV6-1 and J usage is TRBJ1-1; D call uncertain. CDR1 and CDR2 from the germline V gene are MNHNS and SASEGT. This CDR3 spans 18 amino acids. V lost 0 bases to trimming and J lost 3 bases, with 20 bases between them.

This clonotype has at least ten counts. The chain has TRBV4-1 and TRBJ1-5; D unclear. CDR1 MGHRA and CDR2 YSYEKL come from the germline V gene. Trimming stripped 0 bases from V and 4 bases from J, with 10 bases between. There are 15 residues in the CDR3. CDR3 region: CASSQDVALNQPQHF. The CDR3 DNA sequence: TGCGCCAGCAGCCAAGATGTGGCACTGAATCAGCCCCAGCATTTT.

As for this clonotype: Since a much larger clone is just one base distant, this may be a read error. This chain uses TRBV6-1 with TRBJ1-5, with TRBD1 identical over 7 bases. Germline V gene sequence: CDR1 MNHNS, CDR2 SASEGT. This CDR3 comprises 16 residues. The V gene end was trimmed by 3 bases and the J gene end by 6 bases; junction bases not matched to a gene: 11. CDR3 nucleotides: TGTGCCAGCAGTGAGGACAGGTCCCCAGTGGTTCAGCCCCAGCATTTT. This sequence encodes CASSEDRSPVVQPQHF.

This clonotype was seen at least ten times. This sequence joins TRBV7-2 and TRBJ1-5, with D unresolved. Trimming removed 1 base from V and 6 bases from J, with 7 bases in between. CDR1 is SGHTA and CDR2 is FQGNSA in the germline V gene. CDR3 length: 13 residues. The CDR3 sequence is CASSLVVGQPQHF. The CDR3 DNA sequence: TGTGCCAGCAGCTTAGTGGTCGGTCAGCCCCAGCATTTT.

This clonotype appeared many times. This chain joins TRBV4-1 and TRBJ1-4, with unresolved D. This CDR3 is built from 13 residues. Germline V CDR1 and CDR2: MGHRA, YSYEKL. V was pared by 1 base and J by 4 bases, with 4 bases between. CDR3: CASSQARNEKLFF. CDR3 nucleotides: TGCGCCAGCAGCCAAGCGCGTAATGAAAAACTGTTTTTT.

This clonotype was counted ten times or more. V gene TRBV4-3 combines with J gene TRBJ2-7; D is possibly TRBD2 (6 bases). Trimming shortened V by 2 bases and J by 0 bases, and 14 bases separated the two germline ends. This CDR3 is built from 16 residues. Germline lookup yields CDR1 LGHNA and CDR2 YSLEER. The CDR3: CASSQWAGGSSYEQYF. The CDR3 DNA reads as TGCGCCAGCAGCCAATGGGCCGGGGGTAGCTCCTACGAGCAGTACTTC.

This clonotype was recorded at least ten times. Here the CDR3 reads CASSRDRVNLDTQYF. The CDR3 DNA is TGTGCCAGCAGTAGGGACAGGGTTAACCTAGATACGCAGTATTTT. The chain links TRBV12-3 or TRBV12-4 to TRBJ2-3, with TRBD1 matching 9 bases. The CDR3 consists of 15 residues. The ends lost 5 bases at V and 5 bases at J; junction bases unmatched: 8.

The table lists this clonotype with a count of one. One end of the junction does not line up with germline, which may come from a read error. The J gene is TRBJ2-3, the V gene TRBV2; tentatively, D is TRBD1 (5 bases). Germline CDR1 reads SNHLY; CDR2 reads FYNNEI. The CDR3 is made up of 14 amino acids. The CDR3, as DNA: TGTGCCAGCAGTGAATATGGGGCCTTAGATACGCGGTACTTT. It specifies CASSEYGALDTRYF.

The V gene is TRBV14, the J gene TRBJ1-1; no clear D. The CDR3 is made up of 14 amino acids. The germline V and J ends were trimmed by 1 base and 9 bases, with 15 bases remaining between them. Germline V gives CDR1 SGHDN, CDR2 FVKESK. CDR3 sequence: CASSQADVKGKAFF. DNA of the CDR3: TGTGCCAGCAGCCAAGCTGACGTGAAGGGTAAAGCTTTCTTT.